This TCR beta chain was observed in a study of shared clonotypes between healthy human individuals. V dropped 1 base and J dropped 0 bases, with 18 bases sitting between them. This CDR3 is 19 amino acids long. CDR1 is SGHVS, CDR2 FQNEAQ, per germline. To note about this clone: Antigen specificity is unknown.

Study-level points and caveats: The diversity represented, both genetic and in exposure history, was limited by few donors. Inspection by rarefaction showed sorted-subset sequencing to be incomplete despite large depth.

Every subset's genomic DNA went evenly onto several immunoSEQ plates. The assay was immunoSEQ multiplex PCR, and TCRdb's table has in-frame clones only and misses some. In the table there are over 150,000 clones, approximately 61% of which are singletons. The clonotype comes from a man between 25 and 39 years old in good health. The J gene is TRBJ1-4, the V gene TRBV7-8; no firm D call. The sequenced sample was memory CD4+ T cells sorted from blood. As for subset: CD45RA-negative fraction. DNA of the CDR3: TGTGCCAGCAGCTTAGAGGTCCGGATAGTTGCTTCAACTAATGAAAAACTGTTTTTT. Translated: CASSLEVRIVASTNEKLFF.